The subject of this entry is one TCR beta chain. As processed by the authors: Counts of nucleated cells, estimated from reference gene primer amplification, were obtained. Libraries were prepared by immunoSEQ multiplex PCR; TCRdb keeps only in-frame clonotypes and omits some of them. V and J calls plus clone size are reproduced from that table; the DNA served to infer D and trimming. In the table there are approximately 110,000 clones, around 78% of which are singletons. The data were taken from a study of blood T cell repertoires in COVID-19. Study in general: Acute and convalescent COVID-19 specimens originated in the United States, Italy and Spain. The cDNA or gDNA used as material had been derived from T cells, B-cell-depleted T cells, or PBMCs.

CDR3 length: 17 residues. Looked up from germline, CDR1 is LGHDT and CDR2 is YNNKEL (reference sequence). V was pared by 3 bases and J by 0 bases, with 18 bases between. This sequence was found in a woman aged 55-69 years with acute or convalescent COVID-19. The rearrangement uses TRBV3-1 (or the pseudogene TRBV3-2) and TRBJ2-7; D uncertain. Material: peripheral blood. CDR3 sequence (DNA): TGTGCCAGCAGCCATTCCTCTTTTTGGCTAGTCTCCTACGAGCAGTACTTC. It specifies CASSHSSFWLVSYEQYF.